This TCR beta chain was observed in a study of immune evolution from preneoplasia to lung adenocarcinoma. Study-level findings and limits: Later-stage lesions appeared to have more T cells, more diversity, less clonality.

The CDR3 is 12 amino acids. The germline V gene encodes CDR1 SGHDN and CDR2 FVKESK. V was pared by 4 bases and J by 8 bases, with 10 bases between. Patient tissue came from resections in Japan or China, 2014–2017. Remarks on this clone: Its specificity is not known.

Repertoires were generated with immunoSEQ multiplex PCR, while TCRdb's copy carries only in-frame clones and drops some. The data hold around 2,000 clones, with 60% to 80% observed a single time. This receptor was identified in a person aged 60-80 years with lung adenocarcinoma. Sequencing was carried out using FFPE adjacent normal lung tissue. J is TRBJ2-3 and V is TRBV14; D unresolved. CDR3 loop: CASSRDPRTQYF. DNA for the CDR3: TGTGCCAGCAGCCGAGACCCCCGTACGCAGTATTTT.